Below are 8 T cell receptor beta chains sequenced from a single sample in a study of blood T cell repertoires in COVID-19. Sequencing was performed with immunoSEQ multiplex PCR; in TCRdb, only in-frame clones are kept and a portion is missing. The profile covers over 600,000 clones, with 75% to 90% appearing a single time and 0.2% to 0.3% taken by the ten largest. The sample taken for sequencing was peripheral blood. The receptor source for this set is a young woman with acute or convalescent COVID-19.

The chain links TRBV7-9 to TRBJ2-7; 8 nucleotides agree with TRBD1. The J segment lost 3 bases and the V segment lost 5 bases, leaving 9 bases of the junction unmatched. CDR3 length: 15 amino acids. Germline loops: CDR1 SEHNR, CDR2 FQNEAQ (reference sequence). The CDR3 nucleotides read TGTGCCAGCAGCCGCCGACAGGGGATCAGCTACGAGCAGTACTTC. The encoded protein is CASSRRQGISYEQYF.

Points on this clone: Other DNA sequences in the same sample also yield this CDR3. The V and J genes are TRBV5-1 and TRBJ1-5; D ambiguous. V was cut by 2 bases and J by 4 bases, with 10 bases left in between. From germline, CDR1 is SGHRS and CDR2 YFSETQ. The CDR3 extends over 14 amino acids. CDR3 DNA sequence: TGCGCCAGCAGCTTAACGGGTGGAAATCAGCCCCAGCATTTT. Translation: CASSLTGGNQPQHF.

The J gene is TRBJ1-1, the V gene TRBV10-3, with D maybe TRBD1 (6 bases). Germline V lookup: CDR1 ENHRY, CDR2 SYGVKD. Trimming pared 3 bases from V and 3 bases from J, leaving 14 bases between. The CDR3 length is 15 residues. This CDR3 is CAISDVGAGDTEAFF. CDR3 DNA sequence: TGTGCCATCAGTGATGTGGGGGCAGGGGACACTGAAGCTTTCTTT.

The rearrangement joins TRBV7-9 to TRBJ2-5; TRBD2 matches at 7 bases. The V segment lost 5 bases and the J segment 0 bases; nucleotides outside the gene matches: 6. The CDR3 sequence is 15 residues long. Germline assignment: CDR1 SEHNR and CDR2 FQNEAQ (reference sequence). Written as DNA, the CDR3 is TGTGCCAGCAGCCCGGGGACTACGTACCAAGAGACCCAGTACTTC. Its translation is CASSPGTTYQETQYF.

J is TRBJ2-3 and V is TRBV7-2, with 9 bases fitting TRBD2. CDR1 and CDR2 (germline): SGHTA, FQGNSA. Trimming removed 5 bases from V and 1 base from J; junction bases left unmatched: 7. This CDR3 is built from 16 residues. The DNA of the CDR3 is TGTGCCAGCAGCCTCCGTAGCGGGGGCGGCACAGATACGCAGTATTTT. Amino acids: CASSLRSGGGTDTQYF.

The chain uses TRBV4-1 and TRBJ1-2; 9 bases are a match to TRBD1. This CDR3 spans 19 amino acids. Germline V gene lookup returns CDR1 MGHRA and CDR2 YSYEKL. The J segment lost 4 bases and the V segment lost 4 bases, leaving 19 bases of the junction unmatched. CDR3 in DNA: TGCGCCAGCAGCCCTCTCCTTCCGGGACAGGGCCTTTTCTCCTATGGCTACACCTTC. Protein sequence: CASSPLLPGQGLFSYGYTF.

The rearrangement links TRBV5-6 to TRBJ2-7, with 7 bases aligning to TRBD1. This CDR3 is built from 14 residues. The V and J ends lost 4 bases and 2 bases, in that order; junction bases with no gene match: 6. Per the germline V gene, CDR1 is SGHDT and CDR2 is YYEEEE. The CDR3 region has the DNA TGTGCCAGCAGCATTGACAGGGCTGCCTACGAGCAGTACTTC. It encodes CASSIDRAAYEQYF. Full variable domain (remainder filled in from reference TRBV5-6 and TRBJ2-7): DAGVTQSPTHLIKTRGQQVTLRCSPKSGHDTVSWYQQALGQGPQFIFQYYEEEERQRGNFPDRFSGHQFPNYSSELNVNALLLGDSALYLCASSIDRAAYEQYFGPGTRLTVT.

Written as DNA, the CDR3 is TGTGCCAGCAGCTTAGACGACAGCTCGTTGTCAGCTTTCTTT. This gives the protein CASSLDDSSLSAFF. The V and J genes are TRBV7-9 and TRBJ1-1; D is perhaps TRBD1 (5 bases). The germline gives CDR1 SEHNR, CDR2 FQNEAQ (reference sequence). Trimming took off 1 base at V and 10 bases at J, with 16 bases between the two ends. The CDR3 is 14 residues long.